This T cell receptor beta chain appears in the sequencing data of a study of T cell responses to AZD1222 COVID-19 vaccine. Study overall: Second-dose recipients at about 4 or about 12 weeks were treated as one pooled group. Points from the study as a whole: Only 6 or 7 individuals given AZD1222 were seropositive at baseline. Two AZD1222 doses significantly raised spike-specific TCR breadth and depth over controls. Females outnumbered males among donors, who were mostly white British; clonal diversity was possibly underestimated.

Concerning this clone: Antigen: not known.

Germline CDR1 and CDR2: MNHEY and SMNVEV (reference sequence). The CDR3 extends over 13 amino acids. V was shortened by 3 bases and J by 8 bases, with 10 bases between the two germline ends. Produced via immunoSEQ multiplex PCR; TCRdb's table is partial and in-frame only. Seen here are about 56,000 clones, approximately 88% observed once, and the top ten hold approximately 14%. The sample was peripheral blood, taken on day 0 of AZD1222 vaccination. This chain joins TRBV27 and TRBJ2-2; D not certain. The origin of this receptor is an adult in good health. CDR3 in DNA: TGTGCCAGCAGTTTGTACACAAATGGGGAGCTGTTTTTT. This sequence encodes CASSLYTNGELFF.